Listed below are T cell receptor beta chains from one sample, sequenced in a study of cytomegalovirus exposure and HLA in healthy donors. TCRdb keeps only in-frame clones here, not all; method: immunoSEQ multiplex PCR. The sample lists approximately 100,000 clones, over 60% seen once, with 9.5% to 12% in the top ten. The sequenced material came from PBMCs. These receptors originate from a man aged 35 to 55 in good health and CMV-seropositive. Both conserved end residues are part of each CDR3. The D gene is left open where the match is weak. Expanded clones are given a class, and other clones once, few, many or no size at all.

V gene	J gene	D gene	clone size	CDR3 protein	CDR3 DNA
TRBV4-3	TRBJ2-2	.	.	CASSQVYLFFGANTGELFF	TGCGCCAGCAGCCAAGTTTATCTTTTTTTCGGAGCCAACACCGGGGAGCTGTTTTTT
TRBV6-5	TRBJ2-7	.	.	CASSHNTAISYEQYF	TGTGCCAGCAGCCACAATACAGCTATCAGCTACGAGCAGTACTTC
TRBV5-1	TRBJ1-1	.	.	CASTGGSLNTEAFF	TGCGCCAGCACGGGGGGCAGTTTGAACACTGAAGCTTTCTTT
TRBV10-3	TRBJ2-2	.	few	CAISVGGATGELFF	TGTGCCATCAGTGTAGGGGGGGCCACCGGGGAGCTGTTTTTT
TRBV4-1	TRBJ2-1	.	.	CASSQPTGRDEQFF	TGCGCCAGCAGCCAACCTACAGGGCGGGATGAGCAGTTCTTC
TRBV7-2	TRBJ2-2	.	.	CASSVRTAKANTGELFF	TGTGCCAGCAGCGTACGGACAGCCAAAGCGAACACCGGGGAGCTGTTTTTT
TRBV28	TRBJ2-5	TRBD1	few	CASTTDRGLKKTQYF	TGTGCCAGCACCACAGACAGGGGCCTTAAAAAGACCCAGTACTTC
TRBV6-4	TRBJ2-3	TRBD2	.	CASSVGGEITDTQYF	TGTGCCAGCAGTGTCGGGGGGGAAATCACAGATACGCAGTATTTT
TRBV5-4	TRBJ2-6	.	.	CASGRVGSGANVLTF	TGTGCCAGCGGGCGCGTGGGCTCTGGGGCCAACGTCCTGACTTTC
TRBV2	TRBJ1-1	TRBD1	many	CASSRTTGSGTEAFF	TGTGCCAGCAGCCGGACGACAGGGTCGGGCACTGAAGCTTTCTTT
TRBV4-3	TRBJ1-4	TRBD1	.	CASSQERGTGNEKLFF	TGCGCCAGCAGCCAAGAAAGGGGGACAGGAAATGAAAAACTGTTTTTT
TRBV5-1	TRBJ1-6	TRBD1	.	CASSTRTGNNSPLHF	TGCGCCAGCAGCACGCGGACAGGGAATAATTCACCCCTCCACTTT
TRBV19	TRBJ2-5	TRBD1	few	CASTDRGRETQYF	TGTGCCAGTACCGACAGGGGAAGGGAGACCCAGTACTTC
TRBV11-2	TRBJ2-7	.	.	CASSSDGGLRDEQYF	TGTGCCAGCAGCTCCGATGGGGGCCTCCGGGACGAGCAGTACTTC
TRBV7-2	TRBJ1-3	TRBD1	.	CASSVGTGALSGNTIYF	TGTGCCAGCAGCGTGGGGACAGGGGCCCTCTCTGGAAACACCATATATTTT
TRBV19	TRBJ1-4	.	.	CASSQLTVREKLFF	TGTGCCAGTTCGCAACTAACCGTGCGTGAAAAACTGTTTTTT
TRBV28	TRBJ1-2	.	.	CAIQQGSNYGYTF	TGTGCCATCCAACAGGGTTCTAACTATGGCTACACCTTC
TRBV9	TRBJ2-5	TRBD2	.	CASSVGGAGGPRRETQYF	TGTGCCAGCAGCGTAGGGGGAGCGGGGGGGCCTCGGAGGGAGACCCAGTACTTC
TRBV6-6	TRBJ1-2	.	few	CASARGGNYGYTF	TGTGCCAGCGCCAGGGGTGGAAACTATGGCTACACCTTC
TRBV7-9	TRBJ2-1	.	once	CASSEQWSSYNEQFF	TGTGCCAGCAGTGAGCAGTGGAGCTCCTACAATGAGCAGTTCTTC
TRBV9	TRBJ2-7	TRBD2	.	CASSVGLRDYLRNEQYF	TGTGCCAGCAGCGTAGGGTTGCGGGACTACCTTAGGAACGAGCAGTACTTC
TRBV7-2	TRBJ1-1	TRBD1	.	CASSSRDRDRAFF	TGTGCCAGCAGCTCCCGGGACAGGGATCGAGCTTTCTTT
TRBV9	TRBJ1-4	TRBD1	.	CASSVRQGGEAEKLFF	TGTGCCAGCAGCGTCAGACAGGGGGGTGAGGCTGAAAAACTGTTTTTT
TRBV19	TRBJ1-6	TRBD1	.	CASSSYGTENSPLHF	TGTGCCAGTAGTAGTTACGGGACAGAGAATTCACCCCTCCACTTT
TRBV2	TRBJ2-7	TRBD1	once	CASSYMTGGSGEQYF	TGTGCCAGCAGTTACATGACAGGGGGCAGCGGCGAGCAGTACTTC
TRBV5-6	TRBJ1-5	.	.	CASSRRGSNQPQHF	TGTGCCAGCAGCCGCCGGGGGTCGAATCAGCCCCAGCATTTT
TRBV7-9	TRBJ2-7	.	once	CASSWGDSYEQYF	TGTGCCAGCAGCTGGGGGGACTCCTACGAGCAGTACTTC
TRBV19	TRBJ2-7	.	few	CASSITSSQTYEQYF	TGTGCCAGTAGTATTACCAGTTCGCAAACCTACGAGCAGTACTTC
TRBV28	TRBJ1-6	.	.	CASSPSRGAMAPLHF	TGTGCCAGCAGTCCCTCTCGGGGGGCAATGGCCCCCCTCCACTTT
TRBV18	TRBJ1-4	.	.	CASSPQGANEKLFF	TGTGCCAGCTCACCACAGGGGGCTAATGAAAAACTGTTTTTT
TRBV19	TRBJ2-1	TRBD2	.	CASSIETSAYNEQFF	TGTGCCAGTAGTATAGAAACTAGCGCCTACAATGAGCAGTTCTTC
TRBV5-1	TRBJ2-3	TRBD1	.	CASSRQGASADTQYF	TGCGCCAGCAGTCGACAGGGGGCTAGCGCAGATACGCAGTATTTT
TRBV5-8	TRBJ2-2	TRBD2	.	CASRQPGTSGANTGELFF	TGTGCCAGCAGACAACCCGGGACTAGCGGGGCCAACACCGGGGAGCTGTTTTTT
TRBV2	TRBJ1-4	.	.	CASGLDRNNEKLFF	TGTGCCAGTGGTCTCGACAGAAACAATGAAAAACTGTTTTTT
TRBV5-1	TRBJ1-3	TRBD1	.	CASSVGTGGTSGNTIYF	TGCGCCAGCAGCGTCGGGACAGGGGGAACCTCTGGAAACACCATATATTTT
TRBV18	TRBJ1-1	TRBD1	.	CASSPLTGQANTEAFF	TGTGCCAGCTCACCTCTAACGGGACAGGCGAACACTGAAGCTTTCTTT
TRBV4-2	TRBJ1-1	.	.	CASSHQGNTEAFF	TGTGCCAGCAGCCATCAGGGGAACACTGAAGCTTTCTTT
TRBV11-2	TRBJ2-4	TRBD1	few	CASSRDRGLPTNKNIQYF	TGTGCCAGCAGCCGGGACAGGGGCCTACCTACCAACAAAAACATTCAGTACTTC
TRBV4-1	TRBJ2-7	.	.	CASSQDRTHVSYEQYF	TGCGCCAGCAGCCAAGATCGAACTCACGTCTCCTACGAGCAGTACTTC
TRBV2	TRBJ1-4	TRBD1	.	CASRTGAWGEKLFF	TGTGCCAGCCGGACAGGGGCTTGGGGTGAAAAACTGTTTTTT
TRBV19	TRBJ1-1	.	few	CASSPQGPTEAFF	TGTGCCAGTAGTCCTCAGGGTCCCACTGAAGCTTTCTTT
TRBV7-2	TRBJ1-1	TRBD1	.	CASSLTVQGASNTEAFF	TGTGCCAGCAGCTTAACAGTCCAGGGGGCCTCGAACACTGAAGCTTTCTTT
TRBV2	TRBJ2-3	TRBD2	.	CASSEGSRGGPQYF	TGTGCCAGCAGTGAAGGCAGCCGCGGGGGGCCGCAGTATTTT
TRBV28	TRBJ2-7	.	.	CASSPGQNYEQYF	TGTGCCAGCAGTCCAGGACAGAACTACGAGCAGTACTTC
TRBV13	TRBJ2-7	TRBD2	.	CASSLSKLAGFEQYF	TGTGCCAGCAGCTTATCTAAACTAGCGGGGTTCGAGCAGTACTTC
TRBV18	TRBJ1-4	TRBD1	few	CASSPPGTANEKLFF	TGTGCCAGCTCACCCCCCGGGACAGCGAATGAAAAACTGTTTTTT
TRBV30	TRBJ1-1	.	few	CAWGRNTEAFF	TGTGCCTGGGGGCGGAACACTGAAGCTTTCTTT
TRBV9	TRBJ2-5	TRBD2	.	CASSANSGGPQETQYF	TGTGCCAGCAGCGCAAATAGCGGGGGTCCCCAAGAGACCCAGTACTTC
TRBV5-4	TRBJ2-2	.	few	CASSSGYGELFF	TGTGCCAGCAGCTCGGGGTACGGGGAGCTGTTTTTT
TRBV6-1	TRBJ2-1	TRBD2	.	CASSEPLTSGGADEQFF	TGTGCCAGCAGTGAACCCCTCACTAGCGGGGGGGCCGATGAGCAGTTCTTC
TRBV5-1	TRBJ1-4	.	.	CASSLGLINEKLFF	TGCGCCAGCAGCTTGGGACTGATAAATGAAAAACTGTTTTTT
TRBV4-1	TRBJ2-7	TRBD1	.	CASSQRGTGSSYEQYF	TGCGCCAGCAGCCAGCGGGGGACAGGGAGCTCCTACGAGCAGTACTTC
TRBV11-1	TRBJ2-7	TRBD1	few	CASSHPRGQGAQDFNEQYF	TGTGCCAGCAGCCACCCAAGGGGCCAGGGGGCGCAGGATTTCAACGAGCAGTACTTC
TRBV5-1	TRBJ2-1	.	.	CASSETVSYNEQFF	TGCGCCAGCAGCGAGACAGTCTCCTACAATGAGCAGTTCTTC